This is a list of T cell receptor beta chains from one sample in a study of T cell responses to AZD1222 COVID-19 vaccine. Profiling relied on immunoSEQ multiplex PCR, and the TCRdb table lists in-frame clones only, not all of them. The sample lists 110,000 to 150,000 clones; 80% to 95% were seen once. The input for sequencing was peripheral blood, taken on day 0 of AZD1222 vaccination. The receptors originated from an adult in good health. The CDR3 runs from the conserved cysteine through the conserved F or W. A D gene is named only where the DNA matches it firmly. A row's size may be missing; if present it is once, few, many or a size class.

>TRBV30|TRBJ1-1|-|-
TGTGCCTGGAGTGGGGGAGTCACTGAAGCTTTCTTT
CAWSGGVTEAFF
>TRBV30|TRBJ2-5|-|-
TGTGCCTGGAGTGTACTTGGACAACCCCAAGAGACCCAGTACTTC
CAWSVLGQPQETQYF
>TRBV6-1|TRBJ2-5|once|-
TGTGCCAGCAGTGAAGGAGAGGGGCTACGAGAGACCCAGTACTTC
CASSEGEGLRETQYF
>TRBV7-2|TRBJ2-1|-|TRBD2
TGTGCCAGCAGCTTTCTAGCGGGAGACGCCTACAATGAGCAGTTCTTC
CASSFLAGDAYNEQFF
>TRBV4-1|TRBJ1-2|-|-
TGCGCCAGCAGCCAAGGGGCGGGGGGCTACACCTTC
CASSQGAGGYTF
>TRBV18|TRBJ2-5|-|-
TGTGCCAGCTCACCAGTGGGGGCCAGGGAAGAGACCCAGTACTTC
CASSPVGAREETQYF
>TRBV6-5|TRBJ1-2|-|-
TGTGCCAGCAGTTATTCCACAGGCTACTATGGCTACACCTTC
CASSYSTGYYGYTF
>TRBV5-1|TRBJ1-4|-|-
TGCGCCAGCACCAAGGGAGTGAGCGATGAAAAACTGTTTTTT
CASTKGVSDEKLFF
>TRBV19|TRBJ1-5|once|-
TGTGCCAGTAGTATACTCGGGACGGGGCCCCAGCATTTT
CASSILGTGPQHF
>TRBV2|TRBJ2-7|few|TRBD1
TGTGCCAGCAGCGAAACGACAGGGCTGTTCGGCGAGCAGTACTTC
CASSETTGLFGEQYF
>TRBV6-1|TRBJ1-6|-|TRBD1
TGTGCCAGCAGTGATGGGACAGGGGGTAGAGATTCACCCCTCCACTTT
CASSDGTGGRDSPLHF
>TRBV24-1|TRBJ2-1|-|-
TGTGCCACCTCGGGCCGGGACAACTCCTACAATGAGCAGTTCTTC
CATSGRDNSYNEQFF
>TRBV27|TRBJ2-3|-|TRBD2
TGTGCCAGCAGTTTAGGACTAGCGTCTGATACGCAGTATTTT
CASSLGLASDTQYF
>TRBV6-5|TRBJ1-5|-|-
TGTGCCAGCAGTTACTCTTCAGACAATCAGCCCCAGCATTTT
CASSYSSDNQPQHF
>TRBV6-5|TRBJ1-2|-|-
TGTGCCAGCAGGAGAGTAGGGGTATGGAATGGCTACACCTTC
CASRRVGVWNGYTF
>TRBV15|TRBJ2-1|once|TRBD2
TGTGCCACCAGCAAGAGTTCCGGGACTAGTAGATTCTCCTACAATGAGCAGTTCTTC
CATSKSSGTSRFSYNEQFF
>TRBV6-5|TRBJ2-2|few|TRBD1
TGTGCCAGCAGGGGACAGGGCGACACCGGGGAGCTGTTTTTT
CASRGQGDTGELFF
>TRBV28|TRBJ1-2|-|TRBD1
TGTGCCAGCAGAGATCTCCTTGACAGGGGGTATGGCTACACCTTC
CASRDLLDRGYGYTF
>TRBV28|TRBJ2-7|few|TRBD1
TGTGCCAGCAGTGGCGCCGGGACAGGGACCTACGAGCAGTACTTC
CASSGAGTGTYEQYF
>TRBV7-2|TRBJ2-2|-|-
TGTGCCAGCAGCTTAGATACATACGGTACCGGGGAGCTGTTTTTT
CASSLDTYGTGELFF
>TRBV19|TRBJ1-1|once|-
TGTGCCAGTAGTATAGTGTCAACACTGAACACTGAAGCTTTCTTT
CASSIVSTLNTEAFF
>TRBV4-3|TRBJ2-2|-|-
TGCGCCAGCAGCCAAGTTATGGGGGAGCTGTTTTTT
CASSQVMGELFF
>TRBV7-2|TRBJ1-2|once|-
TGTGCCAGCAGCTTAGTCGGAGGCTACACCTTC
CASSLVGGYTF
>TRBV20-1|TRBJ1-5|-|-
TGCAGTGCTAATGAACACAGAGGGGGTCTCAATCAGCCCCAGCATTTT
CSANEHRGGLNQPQHF